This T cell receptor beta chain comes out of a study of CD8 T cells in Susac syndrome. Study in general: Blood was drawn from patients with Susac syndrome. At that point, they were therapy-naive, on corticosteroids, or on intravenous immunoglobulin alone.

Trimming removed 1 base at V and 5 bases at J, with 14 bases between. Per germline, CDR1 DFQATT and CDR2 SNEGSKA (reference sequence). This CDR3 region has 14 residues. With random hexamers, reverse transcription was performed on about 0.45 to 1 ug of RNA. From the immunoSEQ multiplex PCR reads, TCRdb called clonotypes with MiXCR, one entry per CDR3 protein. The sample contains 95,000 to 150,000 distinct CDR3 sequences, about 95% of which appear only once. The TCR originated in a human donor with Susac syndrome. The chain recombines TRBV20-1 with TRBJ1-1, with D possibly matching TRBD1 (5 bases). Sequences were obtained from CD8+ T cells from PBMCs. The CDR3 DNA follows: TGCAGTGCTAGAGGCGAGGGGACGGGGACTGAAGCTTTCTTT. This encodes CSARGEGTGTEAFF.